These T cell receptor beta chains were read from a single sample in a study of blood T cell repertoires in COVID-19. Profiled with immunoSEQ multiplex PCR; TCRdb holds only in-frame clones, not every one. The table lists about 370,000 clones, about 90% of them singletons. The sequencing sample was made of peripheral blood. The receptor set was obtained from a woman aged 25 to 45 with COVID-19, enrolled during active disease. Both conserved end residues are part of each CDR3. D genes are given only for firm matches. Some rows have no size entry. The others give once, few or many, or a class for an expanded clone.

>-|TRBJ1-4|TRBV3-1/TRBV3-2|-
TGTGCCAGCAGCCCGAGACGGAAGGGCACGGGGAAGGGTGAAAAACTGTTTTTT
CASSPRRKGTGKGEKLFF
>-|TRBJ2-1|TRBV7-9|TRBD2
TGTGCCAGCAGCATTACCGGGACTAGGAATGAGCAGTTCTTC
CASSITGTRNEQFF
>-|TRBJ1-2|TRBV6-5|-
TGTGCCAGCAGTTACTCGTCCAGAAACTATGGCTACACCTTC
CASSYSSRNYGYTF
>once|TRBJ1-4|TRBV19|TRBD1
TGTGCCAGTAGCCGGGGACAGTCAACTAATGAAAAACTGTTTTTT
CASSRGQSTNEKLFF
>-|TRBJ2-7|TRBV28|TRBD1
TGTGCCAGCAGTTATTGGGGACAGGGGCGCAACGAGCAGTACTTC
CASSYWGQGRNEQYF
>-|TRBJ2-7|TRBV18|TRBD1
TGTGCCAGCTCACCAGGACAGGGCGCCGGGCAGTACTTC
CASSPGQGAGQYF
>few|TRBJ2-3|TRBV4-1|TRBD1
TGCGCCAGCAGCCTAGGGGGCCGGTCAGATACGCAGTATTTT
CASSLGGRSDTQYF
>-|TRBJ1-2|TRBV10-1|-
TGCGCCAGCAGTGAGTCCGACACCTTCTTCTATGGCTACACCTTC
CASSESDTFFYGYTF
>-|TRBJ1-1|TRBV27|-
TGTGCCAGCAGTTTACAGGGTAGTAGGGCTTTCTTT
CASSLQGSRAFF
>-|TRBJ1-3|TRBV7-2|-
TGTGCCAGCAGCTTCGGGTCAGCCCGCTCTGGAAACACCATATATTTT
CASSFGSARSGNTIYF
>few|TRBJ1-5|TRBV29-1|-
TGCAGCGTTAAATACAGGGCGGGCGGCAATCAGCCCCAGCATTTT
CSVKYRAGGNQPQHF
>-|TRBJ1-5|TRBV6-2/TRBV6-3|-
TGTGCCAGCAGTTACTCGAGGCCCGCCAATCAGCCCCAGCATTTT
CASSYSRPANQPQHF